Included here is one T cell receptor (beta chain) sequence, with context. The protocol was immunoSEQ multiplex PCR, while the TCRdb copy is restricted to in-frame clones and leaves out a portion. The sample carries 200,000 to 300,000 clones, around 80% recorded once. The data derive from a study of blood T cell repertoires in COVID-19. In the study overall: Donors in the United States, Italy and Spain gave samples during acute or convalescent COVID-19.

Sequences were obtained from peripheral blood. This receptor was taken from a human donor in a cohort sampled during active COVID-19.

The CDR3 sequence is CASSPAVGNQPQHF. The CDR3 nucleotides read TGTGCCAGCAGCCCGGCTGTCGGGAATCAGCCCCAGCATTTT. The rearrangement uses TRBV6-6 and TRBJ1-5; D not certain. V was trimmed by 6 bases and J by 4 bases, leaving 13 bases between them. CDR1 and CDR2 (germline): MNHNY, SVGAGI (reference sequence). CDR3 size: 14 residues.